This T cell receptor beta chain stems from a study of blood T cell repertoires in COVID-19. Turning to the study itself: From the United States, Italy and Spain came samples of acute and convalescent COVID-19. In each case, the material was cDNA or gDNA derived from T cells, B-cell-depleted T cells, or PBMCs.

This clone has more than one count but fewer than ten. CDR1 is SGHDT and CDR2 is YYEEEE in the germline V gene. Between the trimmed V and J ends, which lost 4 bases and 3 bases, there was a span of 14 bases. The CDR3 contains 15 residues. Source study methods: Reference gene primers were amplified, and this amplification served to estimate nucleated cell counts. Assay: immunoSEQ multiplex PCR; the TCRdb copy retains only in-frame clones and omits some. The V and J calls and clone size come from that table; D and trimming were worked out from the DNA. The data hold roughly 190,000 clones, with around 80% observed a single time.

The receptor was derived from a woman aged 70-85 years with COVID-19, enrolled during active disease. The V and J genes are TRBV5-6 and TRBJ2-4; maybe TRBD1 (6 bases). The source material was peripheral blood. The chain's CDR3 is CASSALTGDKNIQYF. CDR3 nucleotides: TGTGCCAGCAGCGCCCTGACAGGAGACAAAAACATTCAGTACTTC. Filled out from reference TRBV5-6 and TRBJ2-4, the complete variable domain reads DAGVTQSPTHLIKTRGQQVTLRCSPKSGHDTVSWYQQALGQGPQFIFQYYEEEERQRGNFPDRFSGHQFPNYSSELNVNALLLGDSALYLCASSALTGDKNIQYFGAGTRLSVL.